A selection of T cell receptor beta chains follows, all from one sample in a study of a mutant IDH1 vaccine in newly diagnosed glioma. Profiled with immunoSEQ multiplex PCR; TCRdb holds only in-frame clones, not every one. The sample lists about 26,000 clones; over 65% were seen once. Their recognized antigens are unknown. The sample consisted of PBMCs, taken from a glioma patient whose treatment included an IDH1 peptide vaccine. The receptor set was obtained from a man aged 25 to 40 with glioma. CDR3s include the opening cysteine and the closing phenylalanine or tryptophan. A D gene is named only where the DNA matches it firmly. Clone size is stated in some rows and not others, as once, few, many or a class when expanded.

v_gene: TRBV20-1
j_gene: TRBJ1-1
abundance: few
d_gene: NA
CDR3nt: TGCAGTGCGGCTATGAACACTGAAGCTTTCTTT
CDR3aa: CSAAMNTEAFF

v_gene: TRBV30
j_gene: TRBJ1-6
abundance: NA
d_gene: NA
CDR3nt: TGTGCCGGGGGCCAAGCAGGGTTCAATTCACCCCTCCACTTT
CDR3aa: CAGGQAGFNSPLHF

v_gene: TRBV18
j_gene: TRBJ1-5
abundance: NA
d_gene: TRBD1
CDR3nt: TGTGCCAGCTCACCACCTGGACAGGGGGTGAGCAATCAGCCCCAGCATTTT
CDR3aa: CASSPPGQGVSNQPQHF

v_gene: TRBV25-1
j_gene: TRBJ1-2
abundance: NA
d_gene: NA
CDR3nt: TGTGCCAGCAGTGAATCTTATGGCTACACCTTC
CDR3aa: CASSESYGYTF

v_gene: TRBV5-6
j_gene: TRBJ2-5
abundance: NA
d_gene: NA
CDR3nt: TGTGCCAGCAGCTTCGCTCGGGGAGAGACCCAGTACTTC
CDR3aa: CASSFARGETQYF

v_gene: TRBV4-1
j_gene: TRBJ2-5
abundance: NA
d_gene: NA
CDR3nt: TGCGCCAGCAGCCAAGATGCTACGGGTGAGGGGCAAGAGACCCAGTACTTC
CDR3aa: CASSQDATGEGQETQYF

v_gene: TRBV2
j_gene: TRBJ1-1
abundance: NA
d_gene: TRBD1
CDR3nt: TGTGCCAGCAGTGAATTGGCAGGGGGGCAAGCTTTCTTT
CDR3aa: CASSELAGGQAFF

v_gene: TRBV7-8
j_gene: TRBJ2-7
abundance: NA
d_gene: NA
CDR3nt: TGTGCCAGCAGCTTAGCGCGCGAGCAGTACTTC
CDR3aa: CASSLAREQYF

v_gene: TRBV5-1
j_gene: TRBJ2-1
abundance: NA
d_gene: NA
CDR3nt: TGCGCCAGCGGGGACGTCAGCTCCTACAATGAGCAGTTCTTC
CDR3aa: CASGDVSSYNEQFF

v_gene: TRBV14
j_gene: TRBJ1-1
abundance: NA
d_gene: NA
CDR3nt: TGTGCCAGCAGCCAAATACTAGGGGGCACTGAAGCTTTCTTT
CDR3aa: CASSQILGGTEAFF

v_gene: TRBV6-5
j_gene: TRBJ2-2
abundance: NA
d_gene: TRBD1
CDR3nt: TGTGCCAGCAGTTACAGGCAGGGGGTGAACACCGGGGAGCTGTTTTTT
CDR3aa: CASSYRQGVNTGELFF

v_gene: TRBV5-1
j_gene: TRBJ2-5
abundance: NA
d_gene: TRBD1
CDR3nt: TGCGCCAGCAGCTTGGGGACAGGGGCTCAAGAGACCCAGTACTTC
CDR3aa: CASSLGTGAQETQYF

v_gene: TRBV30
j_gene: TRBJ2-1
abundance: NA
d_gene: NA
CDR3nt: TGTGCCTGGACGCGGGCGAGCTCCTACAATGAGCAGTTCTTC
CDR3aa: CAWTRASSYNEQFF

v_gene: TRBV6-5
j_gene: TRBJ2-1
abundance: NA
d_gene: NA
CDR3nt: TGTGCCAGCAGCTTAGTGCCAAGCTCCTACAATGAGCAGTTCTTC
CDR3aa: CASSLVPSSYNEQFF

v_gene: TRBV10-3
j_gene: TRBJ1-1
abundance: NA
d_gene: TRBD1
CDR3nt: TGTGCCATCAGAGGACAGGCAAACACTGAAGCTTTCTTT
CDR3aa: CAIRGQANTEAFF

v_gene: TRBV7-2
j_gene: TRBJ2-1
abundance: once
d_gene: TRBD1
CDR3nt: TGTGCCAGCAGCCGACAGGGCAATATACCCAATGAGCAGTTCTTC
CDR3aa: CASSRQGNIPNEQFF

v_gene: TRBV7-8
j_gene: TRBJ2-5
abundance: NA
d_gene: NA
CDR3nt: TGTGCCAGCAGCTTAAATGGTCAGCGGTCACGAGAGACCCAGTACTTC
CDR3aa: CASSLNGQRSRETQYF

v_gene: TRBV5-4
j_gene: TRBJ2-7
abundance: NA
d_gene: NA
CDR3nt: TGTGCCAGCAGGCCGGGACACGGATTCTACGAGCAGTACTTC
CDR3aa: CASRPGHGFYEQYF

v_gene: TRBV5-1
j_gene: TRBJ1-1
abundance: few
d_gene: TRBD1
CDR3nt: TGCGCCAGCAGCTCGGTAGGGGGACAGGGTCTGAACACTGAAGCTTTCTTT
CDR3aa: CASSSVGGQGLNTEAFF

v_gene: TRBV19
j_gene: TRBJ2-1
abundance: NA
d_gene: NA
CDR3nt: TGTGCCAGTAGAACCTCGGGGCAGGGATCCTACAATGAGCAGTTCTTC
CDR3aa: CASRTSGQGSYNEQFF

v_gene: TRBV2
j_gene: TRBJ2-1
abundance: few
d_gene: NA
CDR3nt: TGTGCCAGCTCCCACCGGAGTTCCTACAATGAGCAGTTCTTC
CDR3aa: CASSHRSSYNEQFF

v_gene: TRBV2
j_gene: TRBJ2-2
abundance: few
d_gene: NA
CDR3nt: TGTGCCAGCAGTCTAGACAAGAACACCGGGGAGCTGTTTTTT
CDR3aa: CASSLDKNTGELFF

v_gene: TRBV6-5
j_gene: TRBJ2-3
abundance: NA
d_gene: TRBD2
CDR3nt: TGTGCCAGCAGGGGGACTAGCGGGGGGGCCGAGTATTTT
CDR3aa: CASRGTSGGAEYF

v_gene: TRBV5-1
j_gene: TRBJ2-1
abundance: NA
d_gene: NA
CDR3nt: TGCGCCAGCAGCGGCGGGCAGGGGCCCCAAGGGGAGCAGTTCTTC
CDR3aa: CASSGGQGPQGEQFF

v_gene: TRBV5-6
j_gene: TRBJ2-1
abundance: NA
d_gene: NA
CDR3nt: TGTGCCAGCAGCATGATGGGGGGCGCCGGTGAGCAGTTCTTC
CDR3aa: CASSMMGGAGEQFF

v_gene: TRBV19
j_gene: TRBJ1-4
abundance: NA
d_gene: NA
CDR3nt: TGTGCCAGTAGTATCAGTAGCAATGAAAAACTGTTTTTT
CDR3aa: CASSISSNEKLFF

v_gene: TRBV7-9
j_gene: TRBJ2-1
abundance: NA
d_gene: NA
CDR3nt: TGTGCCAGCAGTCGCCGGGAAGGAATAAACAATGAGCAGTTCTTC
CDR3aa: CASSRREGINNEQFF

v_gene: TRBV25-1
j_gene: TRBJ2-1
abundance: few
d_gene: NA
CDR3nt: TGTGCCAGCAGTGAGGGTAGCTCCTACAATGAGCAGTTCTTC
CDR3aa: CASSEGSSYNEQFF

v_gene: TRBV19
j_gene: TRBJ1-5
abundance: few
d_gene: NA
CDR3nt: NA
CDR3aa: CASSSSWGFGSRHF

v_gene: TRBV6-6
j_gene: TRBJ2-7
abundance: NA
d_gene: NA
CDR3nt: TGTGCCAGCAGTTACCTCAGTCCCTACGAGCAGTACTTC
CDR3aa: CASSYLSPYEQYF

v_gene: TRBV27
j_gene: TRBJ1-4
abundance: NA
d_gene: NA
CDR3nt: TGTGCCAGTACATCAGGTGCCGTTAATGAAAAACTGTTTTTT
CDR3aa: CASTSGAVNEKLFF

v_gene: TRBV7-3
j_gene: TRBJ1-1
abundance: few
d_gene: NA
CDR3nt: TGTGCCAGCAGCTTAGGGGCCACTGAAGCTTTCTTT
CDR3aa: CASSLGATEAFF

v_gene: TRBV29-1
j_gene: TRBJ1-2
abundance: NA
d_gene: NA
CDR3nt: TGCAGCGTTGAGGTCGGGAAGGCTGGCTACACCTTC
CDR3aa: CSVEVGKAGYTF

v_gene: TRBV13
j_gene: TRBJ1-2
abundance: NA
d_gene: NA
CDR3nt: TGTGCCAGCAGCTTAAAGGCAGGGGCCACCCTAAGGGGATACACCTTC
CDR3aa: CASSLKAGATLRGYTF

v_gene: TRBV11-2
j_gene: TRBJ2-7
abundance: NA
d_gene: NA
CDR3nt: TGTGCCAGCAGCCTCGGGGTGCGGGCGTCCTACGAGCAGTACTTC
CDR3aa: CASSLGVRASYEQYF

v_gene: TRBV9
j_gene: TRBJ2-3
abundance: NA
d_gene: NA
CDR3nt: TGTGCCAGCAGCGTAGAGGGCAACGGGGCAGATACGCAGTATTTT
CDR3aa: CASSVEGNGADTQYF

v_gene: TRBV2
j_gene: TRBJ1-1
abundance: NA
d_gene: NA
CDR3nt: TGTGCCAGCAGGCATCACCTCCAGGGCAAAAACACTGAAGCTTTCTTT
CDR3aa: CASRHHLQGKNTEAFF

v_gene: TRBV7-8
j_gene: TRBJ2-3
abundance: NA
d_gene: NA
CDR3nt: TGTGCCAGCAGCCTGCCCGGGGCGACCACAGATACGCAGTATTTT
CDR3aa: CASSLPGATTDTQYF

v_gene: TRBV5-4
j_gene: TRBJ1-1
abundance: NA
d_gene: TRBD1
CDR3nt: TGTGCCAGCAGCTCGAACAGGGGGCTGAACACTGAAGCTTTCTTT
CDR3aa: CASSSNRGLNTEAFF

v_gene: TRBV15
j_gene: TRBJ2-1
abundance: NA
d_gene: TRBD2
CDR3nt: TGTGCCACCAGCAGCCTTCGCCTAGCGGGGGGAGGGGAGCAGTTCTTC
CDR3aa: CATSSLRLAGGGEQFF

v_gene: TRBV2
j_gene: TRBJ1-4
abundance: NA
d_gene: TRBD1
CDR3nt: TGTGCCAGCAGTCGAGACAGGGGAGTTGAAAAACTGTTTTTT
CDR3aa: CASSRDRGVEKLFF

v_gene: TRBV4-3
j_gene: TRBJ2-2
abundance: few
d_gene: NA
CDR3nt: TGCGCCAGCAGCCAAGATCCATTGGTCACCGGGGAGCTGTTTTTT
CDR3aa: CASSQDPLVTGELFF

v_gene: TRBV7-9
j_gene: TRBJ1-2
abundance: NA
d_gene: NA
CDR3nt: TGTGCCAGCAGCCCCCAGAGCGGACAGTCTAACTATGGCTACACCTTC
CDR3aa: CASSPQSGQSNYGYTF

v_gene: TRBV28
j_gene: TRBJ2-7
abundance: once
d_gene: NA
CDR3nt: TGTGCCAGCGCGACCGGGATCTCCTACGAGCAGTACTTC
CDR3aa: CASATGISYEQYF

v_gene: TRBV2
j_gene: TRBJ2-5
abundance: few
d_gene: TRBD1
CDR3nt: TGTGCCAGCGGGACAGAAGAAGAGACCCAGTACTTC
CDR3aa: CASGTEEETQYF

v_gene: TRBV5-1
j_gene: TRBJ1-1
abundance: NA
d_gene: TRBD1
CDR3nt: TGCGCCAGCAGTTTGGACAGGGACACTGAAGCTTTCTTT
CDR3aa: CASSLDRDTEAFF